These 24 T cell receptor beta chains share one sample of origin, sequenced in a study of identical twins listed by TCRdb under 2016. Library generation was performed with 5' RACE. Sequencing relied on an Illumina HiSeq 2000. TCRdb reprocessing: public reads trimmed at Q25 with fastp, clones called with MiXCR, in-frame beta chains kept. Rows with a matching CDR3 protein are joined into one entry that keeps the most common DNA and genes. This sample gives approximately 300,000 distinct CDR3 sequences in total; just under 9.5% of them show up just once. Roughly 6.4% of the sample belongs to the ten largest clones. These same records also appear under a second study, on yellow fever vaccine responses in identical twins.

The sequencing sample was made of CD8+ T cells sorted from blood. The receptors were sampled from a woman aged 18-30 years in good health.

This clonotype has at least ten counts. The chain recombines TRBV5-1 with TRBJ2-2; D is unresolved. The V gene lost 9 bases and the J gene lost 6 bases, with 18 bases spanning the gap. CDR3 length: 14 amino acids. Germline-derived CDR1 and CDR2 are SGHRS and YFSETQ. CDR3 DNA sequence: TGCGCCACCAAGAGGACCCCTGACCCCGGGGAGCTGTTTTTT. Translation: CATKRTPDPGELFF.

Many counts were recorded for this clonotype. This rearrangement joins TRBV4-3 to TRBJ2-1; TRBD2 matches at 7 bases. Trimming at V came to 0 bases and at J to 2 bases, leaving 4 bases not matched to a gene. In germline, CDR1 is LGHNA, CDR2 YSLEER. The CDR3 is 16 amino acids. CDR3 region: CASSQDWREPYNEQFF. The CDR3 DNA sequence: TGCGCCAGCAGCCAAGATTGGCGGGAGCCCTACAATGAGCAGTTCTTC.

This clonotype was detected a few times. The chain joins TRBV6-4 to TRBJ1-4; 9 nucleotides match TRBD1. Germline values: CDR1 MRHNA, CDR2 SNTAGT. With V trimmed by 5 bases and J by 0 bases, 4 bases remained unmatched. CDR3 length: 16 amino acids. The CDR3 nucleotides are TGTGCCAGCAGTCCGGGACAGGGAACAACTAATGAAAAACTGTTTTTT. It translates to CASSPGQGTTNEKLFF.

The CDR3 loop is CASKARVQETQYF. CDR3 DNA sequence: TGTGCCAGCAAGGCTCGCGTCCAAGAGACCCAGTACTTC. The V call is TRBV2, the J call TRBJ2-5; D call uncertain. The germline V gene has CDR1 SNHLY and CDR2 FYNNEI. V was trimmed by 7 bases and J by 1 base, leaving 10 bases between them. This CDR3 comprises 13 residues.

This clonotype was counted between two and nine times. The chain links TRBV14 to TRBJ2-5; no reliable D call. The V gene's germline CDR1 is SGHDN and CDR2 FVKESK. The CDR3 length is 14 residues. The V end was cut by 3 bases, the J end by 6 bases, with 14 bases between. CDR3 sequence (DNA): TGTGCCAGCAGCCATCGGCTAGACGGACAGACCCAGTACTTC. This encodes CASSHRLDGQTQYF.

This clonotype has at least ten counts. The rearrangement links TRBV2 to TRBJ1-5; D is possibly TRBD1 (6 bases). V was shortened by 5 bases and J by 1 base, with 9 bases between the two germline ends. The CDR3 consists of 14 residues. Per germline, CDR1 SNHLY and CDR2 FYNNEI. The CDR3 here is CASSTGFSNQPQHF. CDR3 nucleotide sequence: TGTGCCAGCAGTACAGGGTTCAGCAATCAGCCCCAGCATTTT.

This clonotype showed up just a few times. The genes are TRBV6-1 and TRBJ1-5; tentatively, D is TRBD1 (6 bases). This CDR3 comprises 16 residues. CDR1 is MNHNS and CDR2 is SASEGT in the germline V gene. Trimming took 6 bases from V and 2 from J, leaving 17 bases between them. Written as DNA, the CDR3 is TGTGCCAGCAGCGTATCACAGGGCGAGGGCAATCAGCCCCAGCATTTT. This sequence encodes CASSVSQGEGNQPQHF.

The table lists this clonotype with many counts. J is TRBJ2-3 and V is TRBV4-3, with D unclear. The length of the CDR3 is 16 residues. V was trimmed by 0 bases and J by 1 base, leaving 11 bases between them. CDR1 is LGHNA and CDR2 is YSLEER in the germline V gene. The CDR3: CASSQEKQLRTDTQYF. Here the CDR3 DNA reads TGCGCCAGCAGCCAAGAAAAGCAGCTCCGCACAGATACGCAGTATTTT.

The V call is TRBV6-1, the J call TRBJ2-3; 15 nucleotides match TRBD2. Germline assignment: CDR1 MNHNS and CDR2 SASEGT. The CDR3 has 15 amino acids. V lost 6 bases to trimming and J lost 5 bases; unmatched junction nucleotides: 3. CDR3 sequence (DNA): TGTGCCAGCAGAGGACTAGCGGGAGGGTTAGATACGCAGTATTTT. This encodes CASRGLAGGLDTQYF.

The rearrangement uses TRBV4-3 and TRBJ2-5, with TRBD2 matching 7 bases. Germline V lookup: CDR1 LGHNA, CDR2 YSLEER. Germline trimming cut 0 bases from V and 13 bases from J; bases unmatched to any gene: 11. CDR3 length: 14 residues. The CDR3 sequence: CASSQDRGGRGLYF. The CDR3 DNA is TGCGCCAGCAGCCAAGATAGGGGCGGGAGAGGTCTGTACTTC.

In this sample, this clonotype turned up many times. This chain connects TRBV6-2 or TRBV6-3 to TRBJ2-7; D is unresolved. CDR3 length: 13 amino acids. Germline V gene data show CDR1 as MNHEY and CDR2 as SVGEGT. V was clipped by 2 bases and J by 2 bases, with 7 bases between them. The CDR3 loop reads CASSYGITYEQYF. As DNA, the CDR3 is TGTGCCAGCAGTTACGGCATAACCTACGAGCAGTACTTC.

The chain carries TRBV15 and TRBJ2-1, with D possibly TRBD2 on 5 matching bases. Per the germline V gene, CDR1 is LNHNV and CDR2 is YYDKDF (reference sequence). V lost 1 base and J 0 bases, leaving 13 bases between the germline ends. This CDR3 comprises 17 residues. The CDR3 sequence is CATSRVLGTSSYNEQFF. CDR3 in DNA: TGTGCCACCAGCAGAGTTCTCGGCACTAGCTCCTACAATGAGCAGTTCTTC.

For the CDR3, the DNA is TGTGCCAGCAGTACCCAACTAGCGGGGGGTCCAGATGAGCAGTTCTTC. As protein: CASSTQLAGGPDEQFF. The chain has TRBV27 and TRBJ2-1, with 12 bases fitting TRBD2. The CDR3 has 16 residues. Trimming at V came to 5 bases and at J to 8 bases, leaving 10 bases not matched to a gene. CDR1 and CDR2 from the germline V gene are MNHEY and SMNVEV (reference sequence).

CDR3 DNA sequence: TGTGCCAGCAGCTTGGGGTACGGGGATCAGCCCCAGCATTTT. Its translation is CASSLGYGDQPQHF. The J gene is TRBJ1-5, the V gene TRBV5-6; the D is unclear. Germline lookup yields CDR1 SGHDT and CDR2 YYEEEE. V was clipped by 0 bases and J by 5 bases, with 9 bases between them. CDR3 size: 14 residues.

This clonotype has a handful of counts. This may be a read error, as it is one base from a much larger clone. The rearrangement links TRBV7-2 to TRBJ1-1; D not resolved. The germline CDR1 and CDR2 sequences are SGHTA and FQGNSA. Trimming removed 1 base from V and 4 bases from J, with 1 base in between. The CDR3 is 11 residues long. CDR3 sequence (DNA): TGTGCCAGCAGCTTAGTCACTGAAGCTTTCTTT. It codes for CASSLVTEAFF.

This clonotype was recorded a few times. The genes are TRBV27 and TRBJ2-3; tentatively, D is TRBD2 (7 bases). The V gene's germline CDR1 is MNHEY and CDR2 SMNVEV (reference sequence). Trimming took 10 bases from V and 6 from J, leaving 20 bases between them. This CDR3 is built from 14 residues. CDR3 bases: TGTGCCACCGGCTGGGGGGGGGGCCCCGATACGCAGTATTTT. This sequence encodes CATGWGGGPDTQYF.

This clonotype was picked up a small number of times. The V and J genes are TRBV29-1 and TRBJ2-7, with 9 nucleotides matching TRBD1. The V gene's germline CDR1 is SQVTM and CDR2 ANQGSEA. The length of the CDR3 is 13 residues. V gave up 2 bases and J gave up 5 bases; unmatched junction bases: 4. The CDR3 spells CSVERDRVHEQYF. In nucleotides, the CDR3 is TGCAGCGTTGAACGGGACAGGGTCCACGAGCAGTACTTC.

This clonotype was recorded at least ten times. One end of the junction fails to match germline, which may point to a read error. The rearrangement uses TRBV6-2 or TRBV6-3 and TRBJ2-7, with D possibly TRBD2 on 5 matching bases. This CDR3 comprises 12 residues. Germline lookup yields CDR1 MNHEY and CDR2 SVGEGT. This CDR3 is CASMGVAYEQYF. The DNA of the CDR3 is TGTGCGAGCATGGGAGTTGCCTACGAGCAGTACTTC.

This clonotype was observed many times. This chain uses TRBV6-1 with TRBJ2-7; 7 bases are shared with TRBD1. Germline lookup yields CDR1 MNHNS and CDR2 SASEGT. V was pared by 5 bases and J by 5 bases, with 9 bases of the junction left unmatched. This CDR3 is 14 amino acids long. For the CDR3, the DNA is TGTGCCAGCAGTACAGGGGATAAAAATAACGAGCAGTACTTC. Protein product: CASSTGDKNNEQYF.

This clonotype was counted many times. J is TRBJ2-1 and V is TRBV28, with D tentatively TRBD1 or TRBD2 (6 bases each). Trimming removed 5 bases at V and 3 bases at J, with 20 bases between. Germline CDR1 is MDHEN and CDR2 is SYDVKM. This CDR3 region has 17 residues. CDR3 sequence: CASSTAAYRDFYNEQFF. CDR3 DNA: TGTGCCAGCAGTACAGCTGCGTACAGGGACTTCTACAATGAGCAGTTCTTC.

The DNA for the CDR3 is TGCGCCAGCAGCTGGGGAGGGGATAACACCGGGGAGCTGTTTTTT. This sequence encodes CASSWGGDNTGELFF. The rearrangement uses TRBV5-1 and TRBJ2-2; 7 bases line up with TRBD2. CDR3 length: 15 residues. V was clipped by 3 bases and J by 2 bases; unmatched bases: 4. Looked up from germline, CDR1 is SGHRS and CDR2 is YFSETQ.

This clonotype was counted between two and nine times. The chain employs TRBV2 and TRBJ2-1; D is undetermined. Germline CDR1 SNHLY, CDR2 FYNNEI. V dropped 9 bases and J dropped 9 bases, with 9 bases sitting between them. This CDR3 spans 10 amino acids. The CDR3 spells CASGAPEQFF. In nucleotides, the CDR3 is TGTGCCAGTGGAGCTCCTGAGCAGTTCTTC.

This clonotype was recorded a few times. The CDR3 sequence is CASSDRGPEAFF. The DNA for the CDR3 is TGTGCCAGCAGCGACAGGGGTCCTGAAGCTTTCTTT. The chain combines TRBV2 with TRBJ1-1; 8 bases match TRBD1. The CDR3 loop spans 12 amino acids. Trimming took 6 bases from V and 6 from J; bases not matched to a gene: 3. Germline loops: CDR1 SNHLY, CDR2 FYNNEI.

Many counts were recorded for this clonotype. The DNA for the CDR3 is TGTGCCAGCAGCCCCCTTGGCCTCTATGGCTACACCTTC. Its protein is CASSPLGLYGYTF. J is TRBJ1-2 and V is TRBV7-2; D remains unclear. V was trimmed by 5 bases and J by 4 bases, leaving 11 bases between them. Germline V gene data show CDR1 as SGHTA and CDR2 as FQGNSA. There are 13 residues in the CDR3.